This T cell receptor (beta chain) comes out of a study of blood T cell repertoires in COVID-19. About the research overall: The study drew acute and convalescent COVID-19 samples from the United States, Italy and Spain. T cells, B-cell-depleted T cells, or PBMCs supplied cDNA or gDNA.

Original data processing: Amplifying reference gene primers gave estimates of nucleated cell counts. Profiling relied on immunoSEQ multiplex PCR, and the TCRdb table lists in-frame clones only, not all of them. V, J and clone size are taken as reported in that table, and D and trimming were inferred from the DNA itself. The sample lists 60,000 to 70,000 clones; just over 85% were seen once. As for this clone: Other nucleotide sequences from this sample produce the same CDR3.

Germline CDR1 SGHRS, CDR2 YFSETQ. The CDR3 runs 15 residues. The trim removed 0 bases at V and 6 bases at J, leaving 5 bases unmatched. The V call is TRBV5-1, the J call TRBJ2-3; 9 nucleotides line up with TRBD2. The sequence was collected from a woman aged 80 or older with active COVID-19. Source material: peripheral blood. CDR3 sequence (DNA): TGCGCCAGCAGCTTGGAAGGTAGCGGGGGCGATACGCAGTATTTT. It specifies CASSLEGSGGDTQYF. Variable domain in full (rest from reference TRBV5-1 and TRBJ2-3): KAGVTQTPRYLIKTRGQQVTLSCSPISGHRSVSWYQQTPGQGLQFLFEYFSETQRNKGNFPGRFSGRQFSNSRSEMNVSTLELGDSALYLCASSLEGSGGDTQYFGPGTRLTVL.